Listed below are T cell receptor beta chains from one sample, sequenced in a study of T cell repertoires in cytomegalovirus infection. TCRdb redid the calling of the reads with MiXCR, one entry per CDR3 protein. The sample has under 350,000 distinct CDR3 sequences, approximately 8.9% seen once. Sequenced: PBMCs. These receptors came from a human donor in good health (CMV status not recorded). Some clones in this sample may be carry-over from other donors' samples. CDR3s leave out the opening cysteine and the closing phenylalanine or tryptophan.

v_call: TRBV7-9
j_call: TRBJ1-4
cdr3_aa: ASTSEGRGGSEKLF

v_call: TRBV7-9
j_call: TRBJ1-5
cdr3_aa: ASSLEADNQPQH

v_call: TRBV20-1
j_call: TRBJ1-5
cdr3_aa: SAPRTGGNQPQH

v_call: TRBV7-2
j_call: TRBJ1-5
cdr3_aa: ASSLGFNQPQH

v_call: TRBV29-1
j_call: TRBJ1-1
cdr3_aa: SAETWANTEAF

v_call: TRBV3-1
j_call: TRBJ1-1
cdr3_aa: ASSQDTGFRTEAF

v_call: TRBV18
j_call: TRBJ2-7
cdr3_aa: ASSPYDRGLREQY

v_call: TRBV7-2
j_call: TRBJ2-5
cdr3_aa: ASSMTSGGVGETQY

v_call: TRBV6-2/TRBV6-3
j_call: TRBJ2-3
cdr3_aa: ASSYAEGAPFTDTQY

v_call: TRBV12-3/TRBV12-4
j_call: TRBJ1-1
cdr3_aa: ASSLERGQEAF

v_call: TRBV19
j_call: TRBJ2-1
cdr3_aa: ASSITGNYNEQF

v_call: TRBV5-1
j_call: TRBJ2-2
cdr3_aa: ASSYLGRAGELF

v_call: TRBV20-1
j_call: TRBJ1-6
cdr3_aa: SARDIPGARNSPLH

v_call: TRBV7-9
j_call: TRBJ1-2
cdr3_aa: ASSLRTGGSPGGYT

v_call: TRBV20-1
j_call: TRBJ1-2
cdr3_aa: SARAIQGRI

v_call: TRBV7-8
j_call: TRBJ1-2
cdr3_aa: ASNRLRYGYT

v_call: TRBV20-1
j_call: TRBJ1-2
cdr3_aa: SARIGSGGGYGYT

v_call: TRBV7-2
j_call: TRBJ2-3
cdr3_aa: ASSLWERGTDTQY

v_call: TRBV11-2
j_call: TRBJ2-3
cdr3_aa: ASSLEQSWGTSGTQY

v_call: TRBV6-5
j_call: TRBJ2-1
cdr3_aa: ASSYNGAAYNEQF

v_call: TRBV12-3/TRBV12-4
j_call: TRBJ2-3
cdr3_aa: ASTTGAYTQY

v_call: TRBV7-6
j_call: TRBJ2-1
cdr3_aa: ASSLPGPGGNEQF

v_call: TRBV10-3
j_call: TRBJ2-7
cdr3_aa: AISVSISYEQY

v_call: TRBV5-1
j_call: TRBJ2-3
cdr3_aa: ASSLQPGGDGDTQY

v_call: TRBV6-5
j_call: TRBJ2-3
cdr3_aa: ASRGGPFTDTQY

v_call: TRBV20-1
j_call: TRBJ1-4
cdr3_aa: SASTGFGNEKLF

v_call: TRBV10-1
j_call: TRBJ2-5
cdr3_aa: ARSESRVEETQY

v_call: TRBV27
j_call: TRBJ2-3
cdr3_aa: ASSLGQGTDTQY

v_call: TRBV6-2/TRBV6-3
j_call: TRBJ1-2
cdr3_aa: ASSSTGTGDYGYT

v_call: TRBV6-1
j_call: TRBJ2-1
cdr3_aa: ATRGDRSYNEQF

v_call: TRBV5-1
j_call: TRBJ2-1
cdr3_aa: ASSLGQGVGNEQF

v_call: TRBV7-9
j_call: TRBJ1-1
cdr3_aa: ASSFLGDTEAF

v_call: TRBV28
j_call: TRBJ2-2
cdr3_aa: ASSFSRDRGTGELF

v_call: TRBV15
j_call: TRBJ1-1
cdr3_aa: ATSVPTAGPTNTEAF

v_call: TRBV7-3
j_call: TRBJ1-1
cdr3_aa: ASSPGHLNTEAF

v_call: TRBV7-2
j_call: TRBJ1-1
cdr3_aa: ASTPSARQVNTEAF

v_call: TRBV6-2/TRBV6-3
j_call: TRBJ2-5
cdr3_aa: ASSRAASQETQY

v_call: TRBV10-3
j_call: TRBJ1-6
cdr3_aa: AISESIGNSPLH

v_call: TRBV20-1
j_call: TRBJ1-5
cdr3_aa: SARGGTGRGSAQH

v_call: TRBV27
j_call: TRBJ2-5
cdr3_aa: ASSLDQSGETQY

v_call: TRBV20-1
j_call: TRBJ2-5
cdr3_aa: SALKELAVKETQY

v_call: TRBV7-2
j_call: TRBJ2-7
cdr3_aa: ASSLILAGGEQY

v_call: TRBV12-3/TRBV12-4
j_call: TRBJ2-4
cdr3_aa: ASSLDGTGKNIQY

v_call: TRBV4-1
j_call: TRBJ2-5
cdr3_aa: ASSQERQGGYAQY

v_call: TRBV7-9
j_call: TRBJ2-1
cdr3_aa: ASSAWLGSYNEQF

v_call: TRBV6-5
j_call: TRBJ2-1
cdr3_aa: ASSYQQATGLF

v_call: TRBV10-3
j_call: TRBJ1-4
cdr3_aa: AISESRGRDEKLF

v_call: TRBV10-2
j_call: TRBJ1-2
cdr3_aa: ATLDRDSLGYGYT

v_call: TRBV2
j_call: TRBJ2-2
cdr3_aa: ASSKKRGVGSLAGVTGELF

v_call: TRBV20-1
j_call: TRBJ2-2
cdr3_aa: SARDTGRNGELF

v_call: TRBV20-1
j_call: TRBJ2-2
cdr3_aa: SATGVQNTGELF

v_call: TRBV5-1
j_call: TRBJ1-2
cdr3_aa: ASSPESTGRNGYT

v_call: TRBV5-4
j_call: TRBJ2-1
cdr3_aa: ASSSGQGARISSYNEQF

v_call: TRBV28
j_call: TRBJ2-2
cdr3_aa: ASSFNEDRPTGELF